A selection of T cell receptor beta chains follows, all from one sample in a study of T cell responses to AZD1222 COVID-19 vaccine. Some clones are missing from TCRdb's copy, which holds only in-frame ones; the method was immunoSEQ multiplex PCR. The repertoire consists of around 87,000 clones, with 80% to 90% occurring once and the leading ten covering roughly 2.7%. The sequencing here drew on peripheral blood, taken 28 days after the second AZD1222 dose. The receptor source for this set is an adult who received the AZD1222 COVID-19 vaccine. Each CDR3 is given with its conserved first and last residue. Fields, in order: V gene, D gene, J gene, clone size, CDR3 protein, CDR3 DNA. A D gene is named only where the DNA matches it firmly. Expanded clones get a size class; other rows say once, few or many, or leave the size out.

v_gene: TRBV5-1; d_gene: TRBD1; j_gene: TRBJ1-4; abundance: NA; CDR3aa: CASSTGQGVNEKLFF; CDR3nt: TGCGCCAGCAGCACCGGACAGGGGGTGAATGAAAAACTGTTTTTT
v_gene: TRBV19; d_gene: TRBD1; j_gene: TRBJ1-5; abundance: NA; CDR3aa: CASRGQGNQPQHF; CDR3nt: TGTGCCAGTAGGGGACAGGGCAATCAGCCCCAGCATTTT
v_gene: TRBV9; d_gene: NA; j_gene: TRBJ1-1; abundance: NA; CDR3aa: CASSVEGRMDTEAFF; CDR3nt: TGTGCCAGCAGCGTAGAGGGCAGGATGGACACTGAAGCTTTCTTT
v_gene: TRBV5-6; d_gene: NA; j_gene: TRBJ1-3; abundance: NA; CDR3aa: CASSLRGGSGNTIYF; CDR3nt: TGTGCCAGCAGCTTGCGGGGAGGTTCTGGAAACACCATATATTTT
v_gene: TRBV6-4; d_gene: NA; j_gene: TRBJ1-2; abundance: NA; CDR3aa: CASAVPWTVSYGYTF; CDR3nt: TGTGCCAGCGCAGTACCTTGGACAGTATCCTATGGCTACACCTTC
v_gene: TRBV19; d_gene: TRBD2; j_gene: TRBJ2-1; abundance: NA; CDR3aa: CASSETSGSGNEQFF; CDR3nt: TGTGCCAGTAGTGAGACTAGCGGGAGTGGAAATGAGCAGTTCTTC
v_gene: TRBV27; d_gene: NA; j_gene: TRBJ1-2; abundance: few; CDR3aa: CASSPISTGNFYGYTF; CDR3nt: TGTGCCAGCAGTCCTATATCGACAGGCAACTTCTATGGCTACACCTTC
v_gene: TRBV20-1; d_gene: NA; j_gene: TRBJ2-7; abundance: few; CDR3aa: CSASTGENSYEQYF; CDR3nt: TGCAGTGCTAGTACGGGGGAGAACTCCTACGAGCAGTACTTC
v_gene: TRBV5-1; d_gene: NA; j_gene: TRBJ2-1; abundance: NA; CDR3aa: CASSLDYPYNEQFF; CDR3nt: TGCGCCAGCAGCTTAGACTACCCCTACAATGAGCAGTTCTTC
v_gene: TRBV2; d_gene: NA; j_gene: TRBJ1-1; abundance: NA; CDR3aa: CASSSALNTEAFF; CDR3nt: TGTGCCAGCAGTTCAGCCTTGAACACTGAAGCTTTCTTT
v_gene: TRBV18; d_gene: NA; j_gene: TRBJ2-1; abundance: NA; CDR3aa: CASSPRVLSSYNEQFF; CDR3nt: TGTGCCAGCTCACCACGGGTCCTAAGCTCCTACAATGAGCAGTTCTTC
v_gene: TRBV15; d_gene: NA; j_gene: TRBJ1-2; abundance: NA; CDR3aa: CATSSTGAGGYTF; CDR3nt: TGTGCCACCAGCAGCACGGGGGCAGGTGGCTACACCTTC
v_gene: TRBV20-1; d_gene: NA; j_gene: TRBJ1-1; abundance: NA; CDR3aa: CSAPTPGGAFF; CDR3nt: TGCAGTGCCCCCACCCCGGGGGGAGCTTTCTTT
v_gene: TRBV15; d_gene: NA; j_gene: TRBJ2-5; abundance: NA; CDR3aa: CATSRDRGFQETQYF; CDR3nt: TGTGCCACCAGCAGAGATAGGGGGTTTCAAGAGACCCAGTACTTC
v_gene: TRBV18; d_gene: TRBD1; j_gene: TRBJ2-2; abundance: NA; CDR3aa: CASSLDRGGTGELFF; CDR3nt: TGTGCCAGCTCACTCGACAGGGGCGGAACCGGGGAGCTGTTTTTT
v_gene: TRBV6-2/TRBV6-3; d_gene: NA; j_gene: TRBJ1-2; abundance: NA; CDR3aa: CASSYSGPAGYTF; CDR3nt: TGTGCCAGCAGTTACTCAGGGCCCGCGGGCTACACCTTC
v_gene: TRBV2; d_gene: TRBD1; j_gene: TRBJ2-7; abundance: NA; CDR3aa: CASSVGQGGLEQYF; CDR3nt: TGTGCCAGCAGTGTGGGACAGGGTGGTCTGGAGCAGTACTTC
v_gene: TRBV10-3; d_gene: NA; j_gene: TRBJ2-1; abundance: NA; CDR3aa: CAISESMGASGPYNEQFF; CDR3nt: TGTGCCATCAGTGAGTCGATGGGTGCGAGCGGACCATACAATGAGCAGTTCTTC
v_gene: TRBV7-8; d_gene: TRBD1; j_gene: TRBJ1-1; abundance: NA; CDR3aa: CASSRQGVVTEAFF; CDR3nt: TGTGCCAGCAGCCGCCAGGGGGTAGTCACTGAAGCTTTCTTT
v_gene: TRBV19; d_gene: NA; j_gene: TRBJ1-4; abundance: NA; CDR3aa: CASKRAQNEKLFF; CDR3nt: TGTGCCAGTAAAAGGGCTCAAAATGAAAAACTGTTTTTT
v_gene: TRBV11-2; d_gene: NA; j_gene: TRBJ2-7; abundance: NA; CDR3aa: CASSLAIYEQYF; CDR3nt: TGTGCCAGCAGCTTAGCGATCTACGAGCAGTACTTC
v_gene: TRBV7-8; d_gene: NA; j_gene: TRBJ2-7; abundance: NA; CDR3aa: CASSLKVDSYEQYF; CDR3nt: TGTGCCAGCAGCTTAAAGGTCGACAGCTACGAGCAGTACTTC
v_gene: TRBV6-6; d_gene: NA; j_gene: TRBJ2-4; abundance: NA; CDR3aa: CASSPYPPTGEGSSAKNIQYF; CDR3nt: TGTGCCAGCAGCCCATATCCCCCGACAGGGGAGGGCTCCTCAGCCAAAAACATTCAGTACTTC
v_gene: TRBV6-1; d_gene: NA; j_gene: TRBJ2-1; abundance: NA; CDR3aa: CASSDSAEYNEQFF; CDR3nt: TGTGCCAGCAGTGACAGTGCGGAGTACAATGAGCAGTTCTTC
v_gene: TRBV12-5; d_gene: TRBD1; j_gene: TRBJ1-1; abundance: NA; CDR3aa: CASGSLQGARTEAFF; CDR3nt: TGTGCTAGTGGTTCCCTCCAGGGGGCACGAACTGAAGCTTTCTTT
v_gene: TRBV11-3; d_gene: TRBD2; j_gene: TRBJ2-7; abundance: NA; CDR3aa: CASSQTSSSYEQYF; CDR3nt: TGTGCCAGCAGCCAGACTAGCAGCTCCTACGAGCAGTACTTC
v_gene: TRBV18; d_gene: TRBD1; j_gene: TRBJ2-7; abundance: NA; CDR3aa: CASSLRQGAYEQYF; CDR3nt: TGTGCCAGCTCACTCAGACAGGGGGCCTACGAGCAGTACTTC
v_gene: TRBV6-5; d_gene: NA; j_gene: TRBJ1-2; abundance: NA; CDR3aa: CASSGAGYGYTF; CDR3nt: TGTGCCAGCAGCGGGGCAGGCTATGGCTACACCTTC
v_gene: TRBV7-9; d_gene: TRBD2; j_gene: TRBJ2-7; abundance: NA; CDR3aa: CASSARLADTYEQYF; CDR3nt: TGTGCCAGCAGCGCCAGACTAGCGGACACCTACGAGCAGTACTTC
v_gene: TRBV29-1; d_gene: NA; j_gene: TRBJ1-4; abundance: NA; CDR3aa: CSVAGVGEKLFF; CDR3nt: TGCAGCGTTGCTGGGGTTGGTGAAAAACTGTTTTTT
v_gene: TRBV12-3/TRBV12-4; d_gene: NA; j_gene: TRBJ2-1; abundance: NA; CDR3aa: CASRLTGINEQFF; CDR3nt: TGTGCCAGCAGACTTACAGGGATCAATGAGCAGTTCTTC
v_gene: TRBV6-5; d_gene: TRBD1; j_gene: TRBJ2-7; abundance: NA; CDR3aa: CASSYGQGANEQYF; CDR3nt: TGTGCCAGCAGTTACGGGCAGGGGGCCAACGAGCAGTACTTC
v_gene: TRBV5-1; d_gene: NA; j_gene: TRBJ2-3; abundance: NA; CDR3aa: CASSPTERTDTQYF; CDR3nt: TGCGCCAGCAGCCCGACAGAGCGCACAGATACGCAGTATTTT
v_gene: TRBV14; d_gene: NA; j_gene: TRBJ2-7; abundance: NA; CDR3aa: CASSRSGTFYEQYF; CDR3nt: TGTGCCAGCAGCCGATCCGGGACATTCTACGAGCAGTACTTC
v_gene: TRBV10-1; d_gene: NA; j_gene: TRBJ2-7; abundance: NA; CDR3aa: CASSDYRDGSYEQYF; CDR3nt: TGCGCCAGCAGTGATTACCGGGACGGCTCCTACGAGCAGTACTTC
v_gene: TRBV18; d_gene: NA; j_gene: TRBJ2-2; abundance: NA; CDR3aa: CASSPGGYTGELFF; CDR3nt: TGTGCCAGCTCACCAGGTGGTTACACCGGGGAGCTGTTTTTT
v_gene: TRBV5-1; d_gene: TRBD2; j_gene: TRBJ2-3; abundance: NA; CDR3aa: CASSYLAGGTSDTQYF; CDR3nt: TGCGCCAGCAGCTATCTAGCGGGGGGAACTTCAGATACGCAGTATTTT